This entry lists 12 T cell receptor beta chains sequenced from one sample in a study of blood T cells in healthy people across ages. A second about 6 to 11 cycle PCR used barcoded and J-beta primers. A single record per CDR3 protein comes from TCRdb applying MiXCR to the 5' RACE reads. The sample carries roughly 1.5 million distinct CDR3 sequences, approximately 39% recorded once. Sequencing was performed on blood. Receptors originate from a woman in her late teens or twenties in good health.

About this clonotype itself: A junction boundary mismatches the germline segment, possibly from a read error. The rearrangement joins TRBV29-1 to TRBJ2-3; D assignment may be TRBD1 or TRBD2 (5 bases each). CDR3 length equals 14 residues. In germline, CDR1 is SQVTM, CDR2 ANQGSEA. The CDR3 loop is CSVEGAGGTGTQYF. The CDR3 DNA sequence: TGCAGCGTTGAAGGGGCCGGAGGCACAGGTACGCAGTATTTT.

This clonotype was recorded a few times. The rearrangement uses TRBV21-1 and TRBJ1-1. TRBV21-1 is a listed pseudogene. CDR3 length: 14 residues. The CDR3 reads CASSKEPAALEAFF. The DNA of the CDR3 is TGTGCCAGCAGCAAAGAACCGGCAGCGCTTGAAGCTTTCTTT.

This chain joins TRBV30 and TRBJ1-5, with D hard to call. The ends were cut back, 0 bases at V and 4 bases at J, with 7 bases in the middle. Per the germline V gene, CDR1 is GTSNPN and CDR2 is SVGIG (reference sequence). There are 13 residues in the CDR3. The CDR3 loop is CAWSVEGNQPQHF. In nucleotides, the CDR3 is TGTGCCTGGAGTGTCGAGGGAAATCAGCCCCAGCATTTT. The full variable domain, with the rest looked up from reference TRBV30 and TRBJ1-5, is SQTIHQWPATLVQPVGSPLSLECTVEGTSNPNLYWYRQAAGRGLQLLFYSVGIGQISSEVPQNLSASRPQDRQFILSSKKLLLSDSGFYLCAWSVEGNQPQHFGDGTRLSIL.

This clonotype was seen a handful of times. The chain recombines TRBV29-1 with TRBJ2-4, with D possibly TRBD1 on 6 matching bases. Per the germline V gene, CDR1 is SQVTM and CDR2 is ANQGSEA. The CDR3 runs to 11 residues. Trimming stripped 6 bases from V and 7 bases from J, with 10 bases between. The CDR3 DNA follows: TGCAGCGTCCCAGACAGGAACATTCAGTACTTC. Translation gives CSVPDRNIQYF.

The gene calls are TRBV20-1 and TRBJ1-2; the D gene is possibly TRBD1 (5 bases). The CDR3 is 13 residues long. V was trimmed by 4 bases and J by 8 bases, leaving 17 bases between them. Germline CDR1 is DFQATT and CDR2 is SNEGSKA (reference sequence). CDR3 protein: CSATEPGGWGYTF. Written as DNA, the CDR3 is TGCAGTGCTACCGAACCTGGGGGTTGGGGCTACACCTTC.

This clonotype occurred a few times. The gene calls are TRBV7-2 and TRBJ2-1, with D tentatively TRBD2 (6 bases). The closer fit of TRBJ2-7 to the DNA end suggests the J call may be wrong. The germline gives CDR1 SGHTA, CDR2 FQGNSA. This CDR3 is 15 amino acids long. The CDR3 reads CASSRRDSLYNEQYF. CDR3 DNA sequence: TGTGCCAGCAGCCGCCGGGACTCCCTCTACAATGAGCAGTACTTC.

In regard to this clonotype: A much larger clone is a single base away; this may be a read error. The chain links TRBV3-1 to TRBJ1-2, with D unclear. This CDR3 comprises 12 residues. The germline V gene has CDR1 LGHDT and CDR2 YNNKEL (reference sequence). V was clipped by 3 bases and J by 6 bases, with 8 bases between them. CDR3 nucleotide sequence: TGTGCCAGCAGCCATACGGGCCATGGCTACACCTTC. Protein sequence: CASSHTGHGYTF.

This chain joins TRBV4-1 and TRBJ1-4, with D possibly TRBD1 on 5 matching bases. The CDR3 contains 16 residues. V lost 5 bases and J 4 bases, leaving 17 bases between the germline ends. The germline V gene encodes CDR1 MGHRA and CDR2 YSYEKL. The DNA for the CDR3 is TGCGCCAGCAGCACCCCTTGGAGCAGGGATAATGAAAAACTGTTTTTT. Its protein is CASSTPWSRDNEKLFF.

This clonotype was detected ten times or more. The CDR3 protein is CASSVDRGYEQYF. CDR3 bases: TGTGCCAGCAGCGTGGACAGGGGGTACGAGCAGTACTTC. V is TRBV9 and J is TRBJ2-7; 10 bases are shared with TRBD1. The J segment lost 4 bases and the V segment lost 2 bases, leaving 0 bases of the junction unmatched. This CDR3 spans 13 amino acids. CDR1 is SGDLS and CDR2 is YYNGEE in the germline V gene.

This clonotype came up many times. The V call is TRBV12-3 or TRBV12-4, the J call TRBJ2-3; D call uncertain. Trimming removed 5 bases from V and 2 bases from J, with 14 bases in between. The CDR3 runs 15 residues. This chain's CDR3 is CASSLLTRSTDTQYF. DNA for the CDR3: TGTGCCAGCAGTCTCCTGACCCGTTCCACAGATACGCAGTATTTT.

V gene TRBV6-2 or TRBV6-3 combines with J gene TRBJ2-2, with D hard to call. The CDR3 totals 13 residues. Trimming left V 2 bases short and J 5 bases short, with 6 bases between. CDR1 and CDR2 (germline): MNHEY, SVGEGT. The CDR3: CASSYTETGELFF. In DNA, the CDR3 is TGTGCCAGCAGTTACACAGAAACCGGGGAGCTGTTTTTT.

The CDR3 DNA sequence: TGTGCCAGCAGCAGACTAGCGGGGGGGATCGATGAGCAGTTCTTC. Protein sequence: CASSRLAGGIDEQFF. This chain connects TRBV7-2 to TRBJ2-1; 14 bases fit TRBD2. Germline trimming cut 5 bases from V and 8 bases from J; bases unmatched to any gene: 5. CDR3 length: 15 residues. Germline V lookup: CDR1 SGHTA, CDR2 FQGNSA.